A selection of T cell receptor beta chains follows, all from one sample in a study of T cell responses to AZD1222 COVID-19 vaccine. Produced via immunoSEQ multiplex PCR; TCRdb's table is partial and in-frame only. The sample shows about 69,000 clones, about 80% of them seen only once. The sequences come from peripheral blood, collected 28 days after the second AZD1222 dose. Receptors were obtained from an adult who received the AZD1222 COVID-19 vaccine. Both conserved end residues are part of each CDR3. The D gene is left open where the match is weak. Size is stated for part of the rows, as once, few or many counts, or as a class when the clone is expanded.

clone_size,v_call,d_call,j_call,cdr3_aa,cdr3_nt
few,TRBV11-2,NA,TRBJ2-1,CASSPDIRSYNEQFF,TGTGCCAGCAGCCCCGATATACGCTCCTACAATGAGCAGTTCTTC
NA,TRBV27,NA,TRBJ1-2,CASSLSPGEYYGYTF,TGTGCCAGCAGTTTATCGCCAGGGGAATACTATGGCTACACCTTC
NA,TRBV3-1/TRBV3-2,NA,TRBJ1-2,CASSLGTGLNYGYTF,TGTGCCAGCAGCCTAGGTACGGGGCTAAACTATGGCTACACCTTC
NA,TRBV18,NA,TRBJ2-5,CATNEDQETQYF,TGTGCCACAAACGAGGACCAAGAGACCCAGTACTTC
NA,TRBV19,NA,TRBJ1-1,CASTSGRNTEAFF,TGTGCCAGTACATCAGGGAGGAACACTGAAGCTTTCTTT
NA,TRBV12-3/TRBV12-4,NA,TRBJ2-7,CASQRKRNYEQYF,TGTGCCAGCCAACGAAAAAGAAACTACGAGCAGTACTTC
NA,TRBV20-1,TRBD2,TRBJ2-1,CSASPSQRGGHEQFF,TGCAGTGCTAGTCCCTCCCAGCGGGGGGGCCATGAGCAGTTCTTC
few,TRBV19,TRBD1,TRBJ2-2,CATEQSGQVGGELFF,TGTGCCACCGAACAATCGGGACAGGTGGGCGGGGAGCTGTTTTTT
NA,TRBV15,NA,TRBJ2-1,CATSGLSSYNEQFF,TGTGCCACCAGCGGACTAAGCTCCTACAATGAGCAGTTCTTC
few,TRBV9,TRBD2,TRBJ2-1,CASSVSLMAGGRRNEQFF,TGTGCCAGCAGCGTTAGTTTGATGGCGGGGGGGCGGAGGAATGAGCAGTTCTTC
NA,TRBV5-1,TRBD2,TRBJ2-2,CASTLLLPGLAGPEGTGELFF,TGCGCCAGCACATTGTTACTGCCGGGACTAGCGGGGCCGGAGGGCACCGGGGAGCTGTTTTTT
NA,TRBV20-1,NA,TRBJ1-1,CSASGVRYTEAFF,TGCAGTGCTAGTGGGGTGCGGTACACTGAAGCTTTCTTT
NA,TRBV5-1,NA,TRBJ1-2,CASSLGPTDYGYTF,TGCGCCAGCAGCTTGGGGCCGACAGACTATGGCTACACCTTC
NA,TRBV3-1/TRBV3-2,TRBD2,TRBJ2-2,CASSQDLPSGANTGELFF,TGTGCCAGCAGCCAAGATCTGCCTAGCGGGGCGAACACCGGGGAGCTGTTTTTT
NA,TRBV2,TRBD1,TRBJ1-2,CASSKKRTGGPNYGYTF,TGTGCCAGCAGTAAAAAGAGGACAGGGGGACCTAACTATGGCTACACCTTC
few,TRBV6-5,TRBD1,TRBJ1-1,CASRTGFNTEAFF,TGTGCCAGCAGGACAGGGTTTAACACTGAAGCTTTCTTT
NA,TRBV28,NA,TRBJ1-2,CASRLKGVYGYTF,TGTGCCAGCAGACTGAAGGGAGTCTATGGCTACACCTTC
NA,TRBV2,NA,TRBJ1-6,CASSIISPLHF,TGTGCCAGCAGCATAATCTCACCCCTCCACTTT
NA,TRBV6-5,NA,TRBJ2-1,CASSYLGFNEQFF,TGTGCCAGCAGTTACCTCGGGTTCAATGAGCAGTTCTTC
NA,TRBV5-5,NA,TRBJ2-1,CASSLEQLYSSYNEQFF,TGTGCCAGCAGCTTGGAACAGCTCTACAGCTCCTACAATGAGCAGTTCTTC
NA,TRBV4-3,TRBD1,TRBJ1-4,CASSQDLPGGAGFAGTNEKLFF,TGCGCCAGCAGCCAAGATCTGCCAGGGGGCGCGGGGTTTGCTGGAACTAATGAAAAACTGTTTTTT
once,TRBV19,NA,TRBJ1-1,CASSQGLGNTEAFF,TGTGCCAGTAGTCAGGGTTTAGGGAACACTGAAGCTTTCTTT
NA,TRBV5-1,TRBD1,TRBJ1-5,CASSKDRADQPQHF,TGCGCCAGCAGCAAAGACAGGGCGGATCAGCCCCAGCATTTT
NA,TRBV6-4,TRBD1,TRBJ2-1,CASSDAQGTGIYEQFF,TGTGCCAGCAGTGACGCACAGGGGACAGGTATCTATGAGCAGTTCTTC
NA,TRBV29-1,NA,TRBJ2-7,CSALTQSYEQYF,TGCAGCGCCTTAACCCAGTCCTACGAGCAGTACTTC